Sequencing of this T cell receptor beta chain was carried out in a study of blood T cell repertoires in COVID-19. Looking at the study overall: Sites in the United States, Italy and Spain provided acute and convalescent COVID-19 samples. From T cells, B-cell-depleted T cells, or PBMCs came the material, which was cDNA or gDNA.

Authors' analysis steps: Quantification of nucleated cells was approximated via reference gene primer amplification. The assay was immunoSEQ multiplex PCR, and TCRdb's table has in-frame clones only and misses some. V and J calls and clone size are given by that table; D and trimming were obtained from the DNA. The sample contains roughly 40,000 clones, roughly 80% of which appear only once. Sequenced: peripheral blood. The receptor was derived from a human donor with acute or convalescent COVID-19. The donor label of this sample is uncertain.

Here the CDR3 reads CASSWQPGQALEKLFF. For the CDR3, the DNA is TGTGCCAGCAGCTGGCAACCGGGACAGGCCCTCGAAAAACTGTTTTTT. The chain uses TRBV11-3 and TRBJ1-4; 8 nucleotides align to TRBD1. The CDR3 loop spans 16 amino acids. In germline, CDR1 is SGHNT, CDR2 YENEEA. V trimming: 4 bases; J trimming: 8 bases; junction bases outside the gene matches: 12.